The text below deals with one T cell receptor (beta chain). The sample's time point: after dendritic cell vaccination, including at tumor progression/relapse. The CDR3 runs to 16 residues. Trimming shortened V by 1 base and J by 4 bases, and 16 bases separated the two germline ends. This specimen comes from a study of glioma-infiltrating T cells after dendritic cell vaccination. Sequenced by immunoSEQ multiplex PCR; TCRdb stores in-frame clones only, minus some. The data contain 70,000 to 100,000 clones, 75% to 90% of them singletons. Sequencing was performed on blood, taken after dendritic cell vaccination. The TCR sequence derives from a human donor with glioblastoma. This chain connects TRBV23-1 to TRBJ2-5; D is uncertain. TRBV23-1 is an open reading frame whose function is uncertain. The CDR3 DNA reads TGCGCCAGCAGTCAATTCAATCAGATCCCGCCAGAGACCCAGTACTTC. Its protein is CASSQFNQIPPETQYF.